This record concerns one TCR beta chain sequence. Its antigen remains unknown. The study team obtained lesional scalp punch biopsies and peripheral blood from alopecia areata patients. These data belong to a study of CD8+ T cells in alopecia areata. About the research overall: Treatment ran 6 to 18 months, with 6 months of follow-up afterward. General study findings and limits: The study also sequences resident alphabeta T cells of normal skin in scalp samples. Unlike in mice, where it was clearer, TCR sharing across patients was less clear, possibly HLA-related.

TCR sequencing used cDNA made by reverse transcription of extracted RNA. This table comes from immunoSEQ multiplex PCR, and its TCRdb copy is limited to in-frame clones, with some not included. The table has about 200,000 clones, around 62% seen once; the top ten hold approximately 0.5%. The TCR originated in a human donor with alopecia areata. The specimen comprised CD4+ T cells sorted from blood, sampled at week 0.

The CDR3 coding sequence is TGTGCCAGCAGCCAAATGATGAACACTGAAGCTTTCTTT. This sequence encodes CASSQMMNTEAFF. The chain has TRBV14 and TRBJ1-1; D not certain. Trimming took off 2 bases at V and 0 bases at J, with 4 bases between the two ends. Germline CDR1 reads SGHDN; CDR2 reads FVKESK. CDR3 length: 13 residues.